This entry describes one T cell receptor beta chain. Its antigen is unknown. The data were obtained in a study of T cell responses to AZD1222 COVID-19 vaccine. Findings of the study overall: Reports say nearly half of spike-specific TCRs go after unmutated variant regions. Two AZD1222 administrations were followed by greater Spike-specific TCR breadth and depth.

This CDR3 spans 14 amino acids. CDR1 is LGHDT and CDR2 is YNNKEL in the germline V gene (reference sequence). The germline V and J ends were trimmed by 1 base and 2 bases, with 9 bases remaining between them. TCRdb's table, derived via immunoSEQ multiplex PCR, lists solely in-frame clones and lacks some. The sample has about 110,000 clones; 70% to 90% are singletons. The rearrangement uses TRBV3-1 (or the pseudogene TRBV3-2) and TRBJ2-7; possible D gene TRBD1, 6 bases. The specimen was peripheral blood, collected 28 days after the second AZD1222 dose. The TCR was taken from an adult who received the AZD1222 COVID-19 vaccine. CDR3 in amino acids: CASSQGDRTYEQYF. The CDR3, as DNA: TGTGCCAGCAGCCAAGGAGACAGGACCTACGAGCAGTACTTC.